The 3 T cell receptor beta chains presented below share a single source sample, sequenced in a study of post-analysis software for immune sequencing data. Their recognized antigens are unknown. Study findings and constraints: Included in a set of four or five TRBV segments more frequent in patients than controls were TRBV5-6, TRBV5-1 and TRBV20-1.

Researchers reported that TCR beta cDNA libraries carried unique molecular identifiers. One entry per CDR3 protein results from TCRdb running MiXCR on the PCR reads. This sample has 450,000 to 700,000 distinct CDR3 sequences, with roughly 40% found just once. Sequenced sample: blood. Receptors were obtained from a girl aged 10 to 17 with multiple sclerosis.

Of note for this clonotype: Relative to the germline gene, one junction end is altered; a read error may explain this. This rearrangement joins TRBV29-1 to TRBJ2-7; no definite D call. Germline-derived CDR1 and CDR2 are SQVTM and ANQGSEA. CDR3 length: 17 amino acids. For the CDR3, the DNA is TGCAGCGCACAGATGCCGCCAGGCCCCACTTTAGGATACGGGCAGTACTTC. It translates to CSAQMPPGPTLGYGQYF.

The chain uses TRBV20-1 and TRBJ2-7; unclear D gene. Germline CDR1 is DFQATT and CDR2 is SNEGSKA (reference sequence). This CDR3 spans 15 amino acids. The V gene lost 1 base and the J gene lost 1 base, with 14 bases spanning the gap. CDR3 residues: CSARGLAGLSYEQYF. The DNA for the CDR3 is TGCAGTGCTAGAGGTTTGGCAGGTCTGTCCTACGAGCAGTACTTC.

This sequence joins TRBV7-9 and TRBJ2-1; TRBD2 agrees at 7 bases. Germline assignment: CDR1 SEHNR and CDR2 FQNEAQ (reference sequence). This CDR3 comprises 15 residues. V was clipped by 7 bases and J by 5 bases; unmatched bases: 11. As DNA, the CDR3 is TGTGCCAGCATCTCAGAGCGGGACCCCCACAATGAGCAGTTCTTC. This sequence encodes CASISERDPHNEQFF.